These 29 T cell receptor beta chains were all obtained from the same sample, sequenced in a study of a mutant IDH1 vaccine in newly diagnosed glioma. The assay was immunoSEQ multiplex PCR, and TCRdb's table has in-frame clones only and misses some. The table records almost 85,000 clones, roughly 85% of them present only once. Time point defined: week 23, last vaccination. Doses comprised 300 ug of mutant IDH1 20-mer peptide each, plus topical imiquimod. These TCRs are of unknown antigen specificity. The sequencing here drew on PBMCs, taken from a glioma patient whose treatment included an IDH1 peptide vaccine. These receptors were collected from a man between 25 and 39 years old with glioma. Some clones in this sample may be carry-over from other donors' samples.

The chain employs TRBV7-2 and TRBJ2-7; D is perhaps TRBD2 (5 bases). The CDR3 contains 15 residues. V dropped 2 bases and J dropped 0 bases, with 11 bases sitting between them. Germline lookup yields CDR1 SGHTA and CDR2 FQGNSA. Written as DNA, the CDR3 is TGTGCCAGCAGCTTAAGTGTTGGGAGCTCCTACGAGCAGTACTTC. This codes for CASSLSVGSSYEQYF. Looking up the rest from reference TRBV7-2 and TRBJ2-7 gives the full variable domain: GAGVSQSPSNKVTEKGKDVELRCDPISGHTALYWYRQSLGQGLEFLIYFQGNSAPDKSGLPSDRFSAERTGGSVSTLTIQRTQQEDSAVYLCASSLSVGSSYEQYFGPGTRLTVT.

The rearrangement joins TRBV9 to TRBJ2-1, with D unclear. Germline lookup yields CDR1 SGDLS and CDR2 YYNGEE. The germline V and J ends were trimmed by 4 bases and 5 bases, with 7 bases remaining between them. This CDR3 has 12 amino acids. The CDR3 protein is CASSTRDNEQFF. The CDR3 coding sequence is TGTGCCAGCAGCACAAGAGACAATGAGCAGTTCTTC.

The V call is TRBV7-9, the J call TRBJ1-4, with D perhaps matching TRBD1 (6 bases). CDR3 length: 14 amino acids. The ends were cut back, 8 bases at V and 4 bases at J, with 14 bases in the middle. Per the germline V gene, CDR1 is SEHNR and CDR2 is FQNEAQ (reference sequence). The CDR3 DNA follows: TGTGCCAGCGGGTTACAGGGTCTTAATGAAAAACTGTTTTTT. It is translated as CASGLQGLNEKLFF. The entire variable domain, with the rest obtained from reference TRBV7-9 and TRBJ1-4, is as follows: DTGVSQNPRHKITKRGQNVTFRCDPISEHNRLYWYRQTLGQGPEFLTYFQNEAQLEKSRLLSDRFSAERPKGSFSTLEIQRTEQGDSAMYLCASGLQGLNEKLFFGSGTQLSVL.

The rearrangement uses TRBV7-8 and TRBJ1-5; no clear D. Trimming cost V 5 bases and J 3 bases, with 5 bases left between them. Germline CDR1 and CDR2: SGHVS and FQNEAQ. This CDR3 contains 12 residues. For the CDR3, the DNA is TGTGCCAGCAGCAAAACCAATCAGCCCCAGCATTTT. It is translated as CASSKTNQPQHF.

The rearrangement uses TRBV10-3 and TRBJ2-3; D is possibly TRBD1 (8 bases). Germline V CDR1 and CDR2: ENHRY, SYGVKD. This CDR3 comprises 17 residues. Trimming left V 2 bases short and J 0 bases short, with 15 bases between. CDR3 coding DNA: TGTGCCATCAGTGAGACAGGGGGGGCCCCTAGCACAGATACGCAGTATTTT. It is translated as CAISETGGAPSTDTQYF.

This chain connects TRBV5-6 to TRBJ1-4, with 8 bases aligning to TRBD1. Losses at the gene ends were 0 bases for V and 5 bases for J; bases not matched to a gene: 3. The CDR3 loop spans 15 amino acids. Germline CDR1 SGHDT, CDR2 YYEEEE. The CDR3 reads CASSLVSGGNEKLFF. CDR3 DNA: TGTGCCAGCAGCTTGGTTTCAGGGGGCAATGAAAAACTGTTTTTT.

The V gene is TRBV20-1, the J gene TRBJ2-3, with D perhaps TRBD1 (6 bases). The V end lost 7 bases, the J end lost 10 bases, and 15 bases lay between the germline ends. The CDR3 consists of 11 residues. Germline values: CDR1 DFQATT, CDR2 SNEGSKA (reference sequence). Here the CDR3 reads CSGSMTGPQYF. The CDR3, as DNA: TGCAGTGGCTCAATGACAGGTCCGCAGTATTTT.

The CDR3 loop reads CASSQGLSMNTEAFF. The CDR3 DNA is TGCGCCAGCAGCCAAGGTTTGTCGATGAACACTGAAGCTTTCTTT. The rearrangement uses TRBV4-3 and TRBJ1-1, with D unclear. This CDR3 spans 15 amino acids. The germline gives CDR1 LGHNA, CDR2 YSLEER. V was pared by 1 base and J by 0 bases, with 9 bases between.

The rearrangement uses TRBV6-5 and TRBJ1-1; 7 nucleotides agree with TRBD1. CDR1 and CDR2 (germline): MNHEY, SVGAGI. The CDR3 loop spans 15 amino acids. V was pared by 6 bases and J by 3 bases, with 10 bases of the junction left unmatched. The CDR3 bases are TGTGCCAGCAGCTACCGGCCGGGACAGTACACTGAAGCTTTCTTT. Amino acids: CASSYRPGQYTEAFF.

The chain carries TRBV29-1 and TRBJ1-4; D remains ambiguous. Trimming left V 5 bases short and J 2 bases short, with 9 bases between. Germline V lookup: CDR1 SQVTM, CDR2 ANQGSEA. The CDR3 length is 13 residues. DNA for the CDR3: TGCAGCGTTCGGGTTATGACTAATGAAAAACTGTTTTTT. Translating gives CSVRVMTNEKLFF.

The V call is TRBV5-6, the J call TRBJ2-2, with 14 bases aligning to TRBD2. The CDR3 has 19 amino acids. CDR1 is SGHDT and CDR2 is YYEEEE in the germline V gene. J gave up 5 bases and V 4 bases, and 13 bases lay outside the gene matches. CDR3 bases: TGTGCCAGCAGCCACACTGTGGGACTAGCGGGAGAATGGACCGGGGAGCTGTTTTTT. This translates into CASSHTVGLAGEWTGELFF.

V gene TRBV2 combines with J gene TRBJ2-3, with D tentatively TRBD1 (6 bases). The CDR3 length is 15 residues. V was cut by 7 bases and J by 1 base, with 15 bases left in between. Per germline, CDR1 SNHLY and CDR2 FYNNEI. In DNA, the CDR3 is TGTGCCAGCACCCTGGGGGCATGGGGCACAGATACGCAGTATTTT. Residues: CASTLGAWGTDTQYF.

The chain carries TRBV7-2 and TRBJ2-3; no firm D call. Germline CDR1 SGHTA, CDR2 FQGNSA. V dropped 4 bases and J dropped 2 bases, with 13 bases sitting between them. The CDR3 is 15 residues long. The CDR3 loop reads CASSSGSGITDTQYF. CDR3 DNA: TGTGCCAGCAGCTCTGGGTCGGGTATCACAGATACGCAGTATTTT.

The chain recombines TRBV19 with TRBJ2-1; D gene ambiguous. V lost 11 bases to trimming and J lost 8 bases, with 13 bases between them. The germline V gene encodes CDR1 LNHDA and CDR2 SQIVND (reference sequence). This CDR3 is built from 11 residues. CDR3 in amino acids: CAVSRGYEQFF. In DNA form, the CDR3 reads TGTGCCGTTAGTCGTGGTTATGAGCAGTTCTTC.

This clone was found once. The rearrangement links TRBV19 to TRBJ1-2, with 9 nucleotides matching TRBD1. The trim removed 5 bases at V and 4 bases at J, leaving 14 bases unmatched. This CDR3 region has 17 residues. Germline loops: CDR1 LNHDA, CDR2 SQIVND (reference sequence). This CDR3 reads CASSLRPGQGSLYGYTF. The CDR3 DNA reads TGTGCCAGTAGTTTAAGACCGGGACAGGGATCTCTCTATGGCTACACCTTC.

The rearrangement uses TRBV7-9 and TRBJ2-5; 9 positions agree with TRBD1. The length of the CDR3 is 17 residues. In germline, CDR1 is SEHNR, CDR2 FQNEAQ (reference sequence). Trimming at V came to 5 bases and at J to 4 bases, leaving 14 bases not matched to a gene. The CDR3 is CASSAPGQGYDLETQYF. The CDR3 DNA is TGTGCCAGCAGCGCTCCCGGACAGGGGTACGACCTAGAGACCCAGTACTTC.

This clone appeared a few times. The J gene is TRBJ1-1, the V gene TRBV7-8; D gene uncertain. Germline CDR1 reads SGHVS; CDR2 reads FQNEAQ. The CDR3 is made up of 12 amino acids. V was trimmed by 2 bases and J by 4 bases, leaving 5 bases between them. Here the CDR3 DNA reads TGTGCCAGCAGCTTAAAAACCACTGAAGCTTTCTTT. It specifies CASSLKTTEAFF.

The chain employs TRBV27 and TRBJ2-2; D remains ambiguous. V shed 3 bases and J shed 5 bases, with 7 bases lying between them. Germline CDR1 MNHEY, CDR2 SMNVEV (reference sequence). The CDR3 covers 13 residues. The CDR3 DNA sequence: TGTGCCAGCAGTTTCTCCTCGACCGGGGAGCTGTTTTTT. It specifies CASSFSSTGELFF.

The chain joins TRBV19 to TRBJ2-3, with TRBD2 matching over 13 bases. The V gene end was trimmed by 4 bases and the J gene end by 2 bases; junction bases not matched to a gene: 6. The CDR3 has 17 residues. Germline V gives CDR1 LNHDA, CDR2 SQIVND (reference sequence). The CDR3 bases are TGTGCCAGTAGTAGTTGGGGACTAGCGGGAATCACAGATACGCAGTATTTT. Residues: CASSSWGLAGITDTQYF.

The V call is TRBV2, the J call TRBJ1-2, with 8 positions matching TRBD1. Trimming cost V 7 bases and J 4 bases; bases outside gene matches: 17. The CDR3 loop spans 17 amino acids. Germline V gene data show CDR1 as SNHLY and CDR2 as FYNNEI. CDR3 DNA sequence: TGTGCCAGCACCGGACAGGGAATAGGCCCCGGTGGCTATGGCTACACCTTC. Its protein is CASTGQGIGPGGYGYTF. The variable domain in full, completed from reference TRBV2 and TRBJ1-2, reads EPEVTQTPSHQVTQMGQEVILRCVPISNHLYFYWYRQILGQKVEFLVSFYNNEISEKSEIFDDQFSVERPDGSNFTLKIRSTKLEDSAMYFCASTGQGIGPGGYGYTFGSGTRLTVV.

The gene calls are TRBV6-6 and TRBJ1-2, with D possibly TRBD1 on 5 matching bases. Germline V CDR1 and CDR2: MNHNY, SVGAGI (reference sequence). This CDR3 contains 16 residues. Trimming took 6 bases from V and 2 from J, leaving 19 bases between them. The CDR3 sequence is CASRERRGTTNYGYTF. For the CDR3, the DNA is TGTGCCAGCAGGGAACGTAGGGGCACGACGAACTATGGCTACACCTTC.

The rearrangement joins TRBV19 to TRBJ2-7, with 9 bases identical to TRBD1. After removal of 6 bases from V and 5 bases from J, the junction contained 14 bases not matched to a gene. Germline V lookup: CDR1 LNHDA, CDR2 SQIVND (reference sequence). The CDR3 covers 16 residues. The DNA of the CDR3 is TGTGCCAGTAGAACCCACTTTGGACAGGGGTCCGACGAGCAGTACTTC. This encodes CASRTHFGQGSDEQYF.

The chain has TRBV28 and TRBJ2-3, with 9 bases that match TRBD2. Germline CDR1 and CDR2: MDHEN and SYDVKM. Germline trimming cut 6 bases from V and 7 bases from J; bases unmatched to any gene: 8. This CDR3 comprises 14 residues. CDR3 sequence (DNA): TGTGCCAGCAGCCTAGGGACTAGCATAAATACGCAGTATTTT. This encodes CASSLGTSINTQYF.

The rearrangement links TRBV11-2 to TRBJ2-1, with 13 nucleotides matching TRBD2. Trimming at V came to 1 base and at J to 7 bases, leaving 7 bases not matched to a gene. The CDR3 runs 17 residues. Germline V CDR1 and CDR2: SGHAT, FQNNGV. The CDR3, as DNA: TGTGCCAGCAGCTTAGTTGTGACTAGCGGGGGGATGAATGAGCAGTTCTTC. Translating it yields CASSLVVTSGGMNEQFF. Together with reference TRBV11-2 and TRBJ2-1, the CDR3 gives the full variable domain: EAGVAQSPRYKIIEKRQSVAFWCNPISGHATLYWYQQILGQGPKLLIQFQNNGVVDDSQLPKDRFSAERLKGVDSTLKIQPAKLEDSAVYLCASSLVVTSGGMNEQFFGPGTRLTVL.

This rearrangement joins TRBV6-5 to TRBJ1-1; the D gene is possibly TRBD1 (5 bases). Between the trimmed V and J ends, which lost 5 bases and 4 bases, there was a span of 17 bases. From germline, CDR1 is MNHEY and CDR2 SVGAGI. The CDR3 contains 15 residues. The CDR3 nucleotides are TGTGCCAGCAGTACCCTTCAGGGCGGGGGCACTGAAGCTTTCTTT. It codes for CASSTLQGGGTEAFF.

The chain uses TRBV6-5 and TRBJ2-3; D possibly corresponds to TRBD2 (5 bases). V lost 0 bases to trimming and J lost 5 bases, with 6 bases between them. Germline V CDR1 and CDR2: MNHEY, SVGAGI. The CDR3 spans 13 residues. CDR3 coding DNA: TGTGCCAGCAGTTACTCGACTAAAGATACGCAGTATTTT. As protein: CASSYSTKDTQYF.

This clone occurred once. The chain has TRBV5-4 and TRBJ2-3; D unclear. In germline, CDR1 is SGHNT, CDR2 YYREEE (reference sequence). V was clipped by 0 bases and J by 0 bases, with 8 bases between them. This CDR3 contains 15 residues. As DNA, the CDR3 is TGTGCCAGCAGCTTGGGTGGATTAAGCACAGATACGCAGTATTTT. It specifies CASSLGGLSTDTQYF.

V and J are TRBV5-1 and TRBJ1-2; 9 positions match TRBD1. Germline V gene sequence: CDR1 SGHRS, CDR2 YFSETQ. V was pared by 3 bases and J by 4 bases, with 1 base of the junction left unmatched. This CDR3 is built from 13 residues. In DNA, the CDR3 is TGCGCCAGCAGCTCGACAGGGGGCTATGGCTACACCTTC. It yields the protein CASSSTGGYGYTF.

The chain couples TRBV5-5 to TRBJ2-7; possibly TRBD2 for D (7 bases). The V gene's germline CDR1 is SGHKS and CDR2 YYEKEE (reference sequence). V was clipped by 3 bases and J by 4 bases, with 17 bases between them. This CDR3 contains 15 residues. This CDR3 is CASSWGLRGRYEQYF. The CDR3 DNA sequence: TGTGCCAGCAGCTGGGGTCTGCGGGGGCGGTACGAGCAGTACTTC.